These 10 T cell receptor beta chains originate from one sample sequenced in a study of cytomegalovirus exposure and HLA in healthy donors. The PCR had 60 Vbeta and 13 Jbeta primers. Only in-frame clones appear in the TCRdb table, and some are missing; sequencing was by immunoSEQ multiplex PCR. The repertoire has 84,000 or so clones, more than 55% of them found once; the top ten carry about 5%. Material: PBMCs. Source of these receptors: a young woman in good health and CMV-seropositive.

The chain couples TRBV28 to TRBJ2-1; D might be TRBD2 (5 bases). Germline V gene sequence: CDR1 MDHEN, CDR2 SYDVKM. V lost 5 bases to trimming and J lost 3 bases, with 11 bases between them. The CDR3 runs 14 residues. The CDR3 DNA sequence: TGTGCCAGCAGTCCCCATAGCGTCTACAATGAGCAGTTCTTC. Translation gives CASSPHSVYNEQFF.

This clone has only a few counts. This chain joins TRBV19 and TRBJ1-1; 8 bases fit TRBD1. J gave up 6 bases and V 4 bases, and 4 bases lay outside the gene matches. Germline assignment: CDR1 LNHDA and CDR2 SQIVND (reference sequence). CDR3 length equals 13 residues. CDR3 region: CASSNQGAPEAFF. The CDR3 region has the DNA TGTGCCAGTAGTAATCAGGGGGCCCCTGAAGCTTTCTTT. Combining the CDR3 with reference TRBV19 and TRBJ1-1 gives the whole variable domain DGGITQSPKYLFRKEGQNVTLSCEQNLNHDAMYWYRQDPGQGLRLIYYSQIVNDFQKGDIAEGYSVSREKKESFPLTVTSAQKNPTAFYLCASSNQGAPEAFFGQGTRLTVV.

This clone has more than one count but fewer than ten. The chain carries TRBV2 and TRBJ2-7, with a tentative D call TRBD1 (6 bases). The V end was cut by 6 bases, the J end by 3 bases, with 18 bases between. This CDR3 comprises 15 residues. Germline values: CDR1 SNHLY, CDR2 FYNNEI. The CDR3 nucleotides read TGTGCCAGCAGGGGCGATTACACAGGGATCTACGAGCAGTACTTC. Its protein is CASRGDYTGIYEQYF. Full variable domain (rest looked up from reference TRBV2 and TRBJ2-7): EPEVTQTPSHQVTQMGQEVILRCVPISNHLYFYWYRQILGQKVEFLVSFYNNEISEKSEIFDDQFSVERPDGSNFTLKIRSTKLEDSAMYFCASRGDYTGIYEQYFGPGTRLTVT.

This clone appeared a few times. The chain links TRBV19 to TRBJ1-6; D ambiguous. Germline assignment: CDR1 LNHDA and CDR2 SQIVND (reference sequence). The CDR3 runs 15 residues. Trimming pared 7 bases from V and 9 bases from J, leaving 19 bases between. The CDR3 coding sequence is TGTGCCAGTAAGGAATCCGACCGGGAAAGTTCACCCCTCCACTTT. It translates to CASKESDRESSPLHF.

The chain joins TRBV11-2 to TRBJ2-5, with D possibly being TRBD2 (6 bases). Germline CDR1 is SGHAT and CDR2 is FQNNGV. The V and J ends lost 3 bases and 4 bases respectively, with 21 bases between them. This CDR3 spans 17 amino acids. The CDR3: CASSLGGWASVTETQYF. In nucleotides, the CDR3 is TGTGCCAGCAGCTTGGGAGGATGGGCTAGCGTCACAGAGACCCAGTACTTC.

This rearrangement joins TRBV29-1 to TRBJ2-7, with TRBD1 matching 10 bases. V trimming: 0 bases; J trimming: 5 bases; junction bases outside the gene matches: 1. The germline V gene encodes CDR1 SQVTM and CDR2 ANQGSEA. The CDR3 contains 13 residues. The CDR3 nucleotides are TGCAGCGTTGAAGAGGGGACAGGGGACGAGCAGTACTTC. It encodes CSVEEGTGDEQYF.

This sequence joins TRBV9 and TRBJ1-2, with D unresolved. There are 11 residues in the CDR3. V gave up 3 bases and J gave up 3 bases, with 3 bases separating them. Germline V gene sequence: CDR1 SGDLS, CDR2 YYNGEE. CDR3 bases: TGTGCCAGCAGCGCCGACTATGGCTACACCTTC. Its protein product is CASSADYGYTF. The whole variable domain, filled in from reference TRBV9 and TRBJ1-2, reads DSGVTQTPKHLITATGQRVTLRCSPRSGDLSVYWYQQSLDQGLQFLIQYYNGEERAKGNILERFSAQQFPDLHSELNLSSLELGDSALYFCASSADYGYTFGSGTRLTVV.

CDR3 coding DNA: TGTGCCAGCAGCCCGACAACTAGCAATCAGCCCCAGCATTTT. It translates to CASSPTTSNQPQHF. This sequence joins TRBV2 and TRBJ1-5, with unresolved D. Germline CDR1 is SNHLY and CDR2 is FYNNEI. The CDR3 covers 14 residues. V was cut by 6 bases and J by 0 bases, with 9 bases left in between.

The J gene is TRBJ2-7, the V gene TRBV7-8, with D possibly being TRBD2 (6 bases). The CDR3 contains 15 residues. The ends were cut back, 5 bases at V and 0 bases at J, with 14 bases in the middle. Germline CDR1 is SGHVS and CDR2 is FQNEAQ. The CDR3 protein is CASSPSPGDSYEQYF. CDR3 nucleotide sequence: TGTGCCAGCAGCCCCTCCCCGGGGGACTCCTACGAGCAGTACTTC.

This clone appeared once. The chain employs TRBV5-8 and TRBJ1-4; a possible D gene is TRBD1 (5 bases). Germline CDR1 and CDR2: SGHTS and YDEGEE. The CDR3 contains 15 residues. Trimming pared 7 bases from V and 7 bases from J, leaving 20 bases between. CDR3: CASSGGSRTIEKLFF. CDR3 bases: TGTGCCAGCTCGGGGGGGAGTCGAACAATTGAAAAACTGTTTTTT.